These T cell receptor beta chains were read from a single sample in a study of identical twins. TCRdb ran MiXCR on the 5' RACE reads and lists one entry per CDR3 protein. The data contain hundreds of thousands of distinct CDR3 sequences, 7.5% of them singletons. This sample also appeared in a second study, on yellow fever vaccine responses in identical twins.

The sample taken for sequencing was memory (CD45RO+) T cells sorted from blood. Receptor source: a woman aged 18-29 years in good health. CDR3s include the opening cysteine and the closing phenylalanine or tryptophan. The D gene is left open where the match is weak. Not all rows give a size; the values are once, few, many and, for expanded clones, a class.

clone size	D gene	V gene	J gene	CDR3 DNA	CDR3 protein
many	-	TRBV29-1	TRBJ2-6	TGCAGCGCCACCTTTGGCTCTGGGGCCAACGTCCTGACTTTC	CSATFGSGANVLTF
many	-	TRBV5-1	TRBJ2-4	TGCGCCAGCAGCTTGTCTTTGGCCACAGCCAAAAACATTCAGTACTTC	CASSLSLATAKNIQYF
many	TRBD2	TRBV6-4	TRBJ2-3	TGTGCCAGCAGTCTAGCGGGGGAACCCACAGATACGCAGTATTTT	CASSLAGEPTDTQYF
-	TRBD2	TRBV28	TRBJ2-5	TGTGCCAGCAGTTTACCCGGACTAGCGGACCAAGAGACCCAGTACTTC	CASSLPGLADQETQYF
-	TRBD2	TRBV7-2	TRBJ2-3	TGTGCCAGCAGCTTAAGCCTACTAGCGGGGGCGAGAGATACGCAGTATTTT	CASSLSLLAGARDTQYF
-	-	TRBV6-2/TRBV6-3	TRBJ2-6	TGTGCCAGCAGTTACAATCCAGGGACCTCTGGGGCCAACGTCCTGACTTTC	CASSYNPGTSGANVLTF
few	-	TRBV24-1	TRBJ2-1	TGTGCCACCTCAAGGGGGGGGCCCGGTACTGAGCAGTTCTTC	CATSRGGPGTEQFF
few	-	TRBV6-2/TRBV6-3	TRBJ1-2	TGTGCCAGCAGGGCCGTCTATGGCTACACCTTC	CASRAVYGYTF
many	TRBD2	TRBV11-1	TRBJ2-2	TGTGCCAGCAGATTACCGCCCCGACTAGCGGCAGGCACCGGGGAGCTGTTTTTT	CASRLPPRLAAGTGELFF
many	-	TRBV4-2	TRBJ1-4	TGTGCCAGCAGCCAAGATGGTTCGGAACTGTTTTTT	CASSQDGSELFF
-	TRBD2	TRBV27	TRBJ2-3	TGTGCCAGCAGTGAGGGACTAGCGGGAATTCATACGCAGTATTTT	CASSEGLAGIHTQYF
few	TRBD1	TRBV5-6	TRBJ2-7	TGTGCCAGCAGCTTCCGTGGGACAGGAAGATACGAGCAGTACTTC	CASSFRGTGRYEQYF
few	TRBD2	TRBV4-2	TRBJ2-2	TGTGCCAGCAGCCAGGATGACCGGGGGGGAACCGGGGAGCTGGTTTTT	CASSQDDRGGTGELVF
many	-	TRBV5-1	TRBJ2-1	TGCGCCAGCCAGTCACTGGGTTCGCACGTCGCCAATGAGCAGTTCTTC	CASQSLGSHVANEQFF
few	-	TRBV15	TRBJ2-3	TGTGCCACCAGCAAGGGGGGGGCCGCAGATACGCAGTATTTT	CATSKGGAADTQYF
few	-	TRBV7-2	TRBJ2-2	TGTGCCAGCAGGCTTTCGGGCCTAGCGAACGGGGAGCTGTTTTTT	CASRLSGLANGELFF
few	TRBD1	TRBV28	TRBJ1-2	TGTGCCAGCAGTTTATTGGGGACAGGCTTGTCTACTTATGGCTACACCTTC	CASSLLGTGLSTYGYTF
many	-	TRBV6-4	TRBJ2-3	TGTGCCAGCAGTCCTCTCGGGGATAGGGATACGCAGTATTTT	CASSPLGDRDTQYF
many	TRBD1	TRBV3-1	TRBJ2-7	TGTGCCAGCAGCCCCGACAGGGGGCTTTACGAGCAGTACTTC	CASSPDRGLYEQYF
many	-	TRBV7-9	TRBJ2-3	TGTGCCAGCAGCCTAGAACTCAGCACAGATACGCAGTATTTT	CASSLELSTDTQYF
-	-	TRBV5-8	TRBJ2-2	TGTGCCAGCAGCTTATTTCAGACCGGGGAGCTGTTTTTT	CASSLFQTGELFF
many	-	TRBV20-1	TRBJ2-3	TGCAGTGCTGCTGACTTCCGGGGGATCACAGATACGCAGTATTTT	CSAADFRGITDTQYF
many	-	TRBV24-1	TRBJ1-5	TGTGCCACCAGTGGCAGTGAAAATCAGCCCCAGCATTTT	CATSGSENQPQHF
few	-	TRBV20-1	TRBJ1-5	TGCAGTGCTAGAGATGATAGCAATCAGCCCCAGCATTTT	CSARDDSNQPQHF
-	TRBD1	TRBV20-1	TRBJ2-5	TGCAGCGGCCCTGTCGGACAGGGTTACGCAGAGACCCAGTACTTC	CSGPVGQGYAETQYF
many	-	TRBV4-2	TRBJ2-2	TGTGCCAGCAGCCCCGGGACGGCGAACACCGGGGAGCTGTTTTTT	CASSPGTANTGELFF
few	TRBD2	TRBV5-1	TRBJ2-1	TGCGCCAGCAGCTTTAGGACTAGCGGGGGTAGGGCTGAGCAGTTCTTC	CASSFRTSGGRAEQFF